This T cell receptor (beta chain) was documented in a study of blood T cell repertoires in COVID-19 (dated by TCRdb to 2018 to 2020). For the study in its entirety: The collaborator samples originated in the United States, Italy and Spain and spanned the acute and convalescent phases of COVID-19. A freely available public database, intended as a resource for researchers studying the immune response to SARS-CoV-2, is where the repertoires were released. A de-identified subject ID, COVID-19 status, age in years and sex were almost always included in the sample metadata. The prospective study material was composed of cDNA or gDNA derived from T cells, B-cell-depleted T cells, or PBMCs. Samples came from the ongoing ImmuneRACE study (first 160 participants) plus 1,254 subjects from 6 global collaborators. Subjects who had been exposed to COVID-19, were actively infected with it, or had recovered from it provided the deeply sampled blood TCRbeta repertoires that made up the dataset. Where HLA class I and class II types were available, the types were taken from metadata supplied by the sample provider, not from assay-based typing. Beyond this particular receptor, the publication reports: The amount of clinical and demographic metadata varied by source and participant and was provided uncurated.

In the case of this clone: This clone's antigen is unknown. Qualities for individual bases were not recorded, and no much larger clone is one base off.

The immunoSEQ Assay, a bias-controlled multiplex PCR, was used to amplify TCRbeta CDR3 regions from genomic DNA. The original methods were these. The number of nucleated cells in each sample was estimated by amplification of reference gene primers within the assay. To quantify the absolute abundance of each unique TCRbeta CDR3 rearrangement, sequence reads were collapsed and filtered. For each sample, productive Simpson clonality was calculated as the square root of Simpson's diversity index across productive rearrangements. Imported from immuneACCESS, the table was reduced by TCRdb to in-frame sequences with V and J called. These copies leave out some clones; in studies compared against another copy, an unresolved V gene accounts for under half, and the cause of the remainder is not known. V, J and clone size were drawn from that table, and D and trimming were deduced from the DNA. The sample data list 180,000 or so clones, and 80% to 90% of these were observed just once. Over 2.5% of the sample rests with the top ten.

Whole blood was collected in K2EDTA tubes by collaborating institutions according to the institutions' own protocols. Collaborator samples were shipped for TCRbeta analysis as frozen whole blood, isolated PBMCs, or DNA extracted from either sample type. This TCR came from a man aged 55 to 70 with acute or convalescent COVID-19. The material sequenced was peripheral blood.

The DNA sequence is TGTGCCAGCAGTTTATACTACGAGCAGTACTTC. Its protein product is CASSLYYEQYF. The chain employs TRBV12-3 or TRBV12-4 and TRBJ2-7; the D gene cannot be named for sure. Spanning cysteine to phenylalanine, the CDR3 consists of 11 amino acids. CDR3 DNA is the only sequence kept; it has 33 bases, read in frame from the first base. V is clipped by 2 bases and J by 3 bases, and the sequence between their germline boundaries is 2 bases long.